This entry lists 11 T cell receptor beta chains sequenced from one sample in a study of beta chain features in type 1 diabetes. Study observations and caveats: Type 1 diabetes patients had TCRB CDR3s that were shorter (moderately but significantly so) in all four CD4+ subsets.

For these receptors, no antigen is known. The investigators reverse transcribed all of the isolated RNA, so they sequenced expressed TCRB transcripts. Sequencing used immunoSEQ multiplex PCR; TCRdb keeps in-frame clones, though not all of them. The table has 250,000 to 350,000 clones, roughly 13% seen once; the top ten hold approximately 0.015%. The sequencing sample was made of naive CD4+ T cells from blood. The receptors shown here come from a man aged 25-45 years with type 1 diabetes.

The chain uses TRBV5-8 and TRBJ1-5; D remains ambiguous. The CDR3 contains 15 residues. The germline V gene encodes CDR1 SGHTS and CDR2 YDEGEE. The V end lost 0 bases, the J end lost 7 bases, and 14 bases lay between the germline ends. The CDR3 DNA is TGTGCCAGCAGCTTGGCCGTCGAGGCCGGGCAGCCCCAGCATTTT. Protein: CASSLAVEAGQPQHF.

The V and J genes are TRBV7-2 and TRBJ2-7, with 7 nucleotides matching TRBD2. The CDR3 extends over 14 amino acids. The V segment lost 2 bases and the J segment 2 bases; nucleotides outside the gene matches: 3. Germline V gene sequence: CDR1 SGHTA, CDR2 FQGNSA. CDR3 amino acids: CASSLQTSTYEQYF. CDR3 sequence (DNA): TGTGCCAGCAGCTTACAGACTAGCACCTACGAGCAGTACTTC.

This clone has only a few counts. The chain carries TRBV14 and TRBJ2-2; D is perhaps TRBD2 (6 bases). V lost 2 bases to trimming and J lost 1 base, with 8 bases between them. Germline V gene data show CDR1 as SGHDN and CDR2 as FVKESK. The CDR3 is 15 amino acids. CDR3 nucleotides: TGTGCCAGCAGCCAACTGGGACTGAACACCGGGGAGCTGTTTTTT. Translated: CASSQLGLNTGELFF.

V gene TRBV5-1 combines with J gene TRBJ2-3; D ambiguous. Germline V gives CDR1 SGHRS, CDR2 YFSETQ. Trimming shortened V by 5 bases and J by 0 bases, and 10 bases separated the two germline ends. There are 14 residues in the CDR3. As DNA, the CDR3 is TGCGCCAGCAGTTTAGTACCTAGCACAGATACGCAGTATTTT. Protein product: CASSLVPSTDTQYF. Drawing the rest from reference TRBV5-1 and TRBJ2-3, the complete variable domain is KAGVTQTPRYLIKTRGQQVTLSCSPISGHRSVSWYQQTPGQGLQFLFEYFSETQRNKGNFPGRFSGRQFSNSRSEMNVSTLELGDSALYLCASSLVPSTDTQYFGPGTRLTVL.

This clone was seen only a few times. The chain recombines TRBV9 with TRBJ2-3, with unresolved D. Germline V gene lookup returns CDR1 SGDLS and CDR2 YYNGEE. V lost 0 bases, J lost 5 bases, and 4 bases lay in between. The CDR3 spans 12 residues. DNA for the CDR3: TGTGCCAGCAGCGTAGATAAAGATACGCAGTATTTT. Its translation is CASSVDKDTQYF.

This clone was observed a handful of times. The chain links TRBV2 to TRBJ2-3, with D unresolved. The germline CDR1 and CDR2 sequences are SNHLY and FYNNEI. The CDR3 is 12 residues long. V lost 4 bases, J lost 11 bases, and 13 bases lay in between. The CDR3 spells CASSVLAERQYF. Here the CDR3 DNA reads TGTGCCAGCAGTGTATTAGCTGAGCGGCAGTATTTT.

Remarks on this clone: This may come from a read error, since a much larger clone is one base off. The chain couples TRBV6-6 to TRBJ2-7, with 8 bases lining up with TRBD2. CDR3 length: 13 amino acids. V was pared by 6 bases and J by 2 bases, with 3 bases of the junction left unmatched. Germline V gives CDR1 MNHNY, CDR2 SVGAGI (reference sequence). The DNA of the CDR3 is TGTGCCAGCAGCTTTAGCGGGACCTACGAGCAGTACTTC. Protein product: CASSFSGTYEQYF.

The chain has TRBV6-1 and TRBJ2-5; 9 nucleotides agree with TRBD1. The CDR3 is made up of 15 amino acids. V shed 6 bases and J 4 bases; nucleotides not matched to a gene: 9. From germline, CDR1 is MNHNS and CDR2 SASEGT. CDR3 DNA: TGTGCCAGCAGACAGGGGGCAAAGGTTGGAGAGACCCAGTACTTC. It codes for CASRQGAKVGETQYF.

The V gene is TRBV7-2, the J gene TRBJ2-3, with 11 bases identical to TRBD1. This CDR3 comprises 16 residues. CDR1 SGHTA and CDR2 FQGNSA come from the germline V gene. V shed 5 bases, J shed 4 bases, and the junction held 8 bases outside the gene matches. The CDR3 DNA is TGTGCCAGCAGCCTCCGGACAGGGGGCTTCGCAGATACGCAGTATTTT. Translated: CASSLRTGGFADTQYF.

The rearrangement uses TRBV18 and TRBJ2-3; D is possibly TRBD2 (5 bases). The CDR3 runs to 16 residues. The V gene's germline CDR1 is KGHSH and CDR2 LQKENI. V was trimmed by 3 bases and J by 1 base, leaving 14 bases between them. DNA for the CDR3: TGTGCCAGCTCACCCGTCGGTCCCGGGGGCACAGATACGCAGTATTTT. Protein product: CASSPVGPGGTDTQYF. The variable domain in full, with the rest retrieved from reference TRBV18 and TRBJ2-3, is NAGVMQNPRHLVRRRGQEARLRCSPMKGHSHVYWYRQLPEEGLKFMVYLQKENIIDESGMPKERFSAEFPKEGPSILRIQQVVRGDSAAYFCASSPVGPGGTDTQYFGPGTRLTVL.

The rearrangement links TRBV4-2 to TRBJ2-1; D gene unclear. The CDR3 spans 15 residues. Germline V gene lookup returns CDR1 LGHNA and CDR2 YNFKEQ. Trimming stripped 5 bases from V and 0 bases from J, with 11 bases between. The CDR3 DNA is TGTGCCAGCAGCGATCAACCGAGCTCCTACAATGAGCAGTTCTTC. This encodes CASSDQPSSYNEQFF.